This is a list of T cell receptor beta chains from one sample in a study of PD-1 blockade in classical Hodgkin lymphoma. The table came from immunoSEQ multiplex PCR; TCRdb's copy has only in-frame clones and leaves some out. Seen here are under 30,000 clones, roughly 78% observed once, and the top ten hold 11%. Specimen: peripheral blood mononuclear cells (PBMCs), collected before the second cycle of nivolumab. The receptors shown here come from a human donor with classical Hodgkin lymphoma. Both conserved end residues are part of each CDR3. A D gene is named only where the DNA matches it firmly. Where a row states a size, it is once, few, many or the class of an expanded clone; other rows omit it.

.	.	15	TRBV2	TRBJ1-1	TGTGCCAGCAGCGCCCGACGACAAATGAACACTGAAGCTTTCTTT	CASSARRQMNTEAFF
.	.	16	TRBV4-3	TRBJ1-1	TGCGCCAGCAGCCAAGATGGTAGGGGGAAAACGACTGAAGCTTTCTTT	CASSQDGRGKTTEAFF
TRBD1	.	18	TRBV11-2	TRBJ1-6	TGTGCCAGCAGGCCCGGGACAGGCTTCTTGGGCCCGAATTCACCCCTCCACTTT	CASRPGTGFLGPNSPLHF
.	.	16	TRBV19	TRBJ2-5	TGTGCCAGTAGCCCGTGGACCCGGGACCCCCAAGAGACCCAGTACTTC	CASSPWTRDPQETQYF
.	.	12	TRBV28	TRBJ1-2	TGTGCCAGCAGTTTGACGGTCCATGGCTACACCTTC	CASSLTVHGYTF
.	once	17	TRBV4-1	TRBJ1-1	TGCGCCAGCAGCCATGACTCTGCGGGGGGCAGGTGGGTTGAAGCTTTCTTT	CASSHDSAGGRWVEAFF
.	.	14	TRBV6-4	TRBJ2-3	TGTGCCAGCAGTGACAGGGGGGCCGAGGATACGCAGTATTTT	CASSDRGAEDTQYF
TRBD2	.	17	TRBV10-3	TRBJ2-7	TGTGCCATCAGTGAGGGTCGGGGCGGGGGTTTTGGGGACGAGCAGTACTTC	CAISEGRGGGFGDEQYF
TRBD1	.	15	TRBV10-3	TRBJ1-2	TGTGCCATCAGCCCGGGACAGGGCCCCAACTATGGCTACACCTTC	CAISPGQGPNYGYTF
.	.	12	TRBV7-9	TRBJ1-2	TGTGCCAGCAGCCTCGATAACATGGGCTACACCTTC	CASSLDNMGYTF
TRBD2	.	15	TRBV5-4	TRBJ2-1	TGTGCCAGCAGCTTCCCCAGCGGGGGGGCTCGTGAGCAGTTCTTC	CASSFPSGGAREQFF
.	.	11	TRBV29-1	TRBJ2-5	TGCAGCGTTGAAGAATTCGAGACCCAGTACTTC	CSVEEFETQYF
.	.	15	TRBV11-2	TRBJ1-6	TGTGCCAGCAGCTTAACCGGGACGGGGAATTCACCCCTCCACTTT	CASSLTGTGNSPLHF
.	.	14	TRBV9	TRBJ2-3	TGTGCCAGCAGCGCACGGGGGAGCACAGATACGCAGTATTTT	CASSARGSTDTQYF
.	.	14	TRBV5-5	TRBJ2-5	TGTGCCAGCGGGCCGATGGACATCCAAGAGACCCAGTACTTC	CASGPMDIQETQYF
TRBD2	.	14	TRBV7-2	TRBJ2-3	TGTGCCAGCAGCTTATCGGGGGGGCTAGATACGCAGTATTTT	CASSLSGGLDTQYF
.	.	13	TRBV6-4	TRBJ1-2	TGTGCCAGCAGTGACTCAACAGCCTATGGCTACACCTTC	CASSDSTAYGYTF
.	.	14	TRBV5-8	TRBJ1-6	TGTGCCAGCAGCCCGGTCGCGGACGGGGGTTTCCTCCACTTT	CASSPVADGGFLHF
.	.	15	TRBV4-3	TRBJ1-6	TGCGCCAGCAGTGCATTGGGTCTGGGGAGGTCACCCCTCCACTTT	CASSALGLGRSPLHF
.	.	12	TRBV7-6	TRBJ1-6	TGTGCCAGCAGCTTCCCTAATTCACCCCTCCACTTT	CASSFPNSPLHF
.	.	14	TRBV4-2	TRBJ2-7	TGTGCCAGCAGGCAGTCTAGTTTATCCGGCGAGCAGTACTTC	CASRQSSLSGEQYF
TRBD1	.	13	TRBV7-2	TRBJ2-7	TGTGCCAGCAGCATGACAGGGGCTGGCGAGCAGTACTTC	CASSMTGAGEQYF
TRBD2	.	17	TRBV4-1	TRBJ2-5	TGCGCCAGCAGCCAAACACCAAGCGGGGGGGTAATGGAGACCCAGTACTTC	CASSQTPSGGVMETQYF
.	.	14	TRBV27	TRBJ1-4	TGTGCCAGCAGTTTATTGGGGGGTCAGGAAAAACTGTTTTTT	CASSLLGGQEKLFF
TRBD1	.	15	TRBV5-6	TRBJ1-6	TGTGCCAGCAGCTTGGGACAGGGCTATAATTCACCCCTCCACTTT	CASSLGQGYNSPLHF
TRBD2	.	15	TRBV6-6	TRBJ2-7	TGTGCCAGCAGTTACTCGCCGGAAGGGAGGGCCGAGCAGTACTTC	CASSYSPEGRAEQYF
.	few	14	TRBV5-6	TRBJ1-5	TGTGCCAGCAGCTTGGGTGGAAGCAATCAGCCCCAGCATTTT	CASSLGGSNQPQHF
TRBD1	.	13	TRBV27	TRBJ2-7	TGTGCCAGCAGTTTACAGGGGGCCGACGAGCAGTACTTC	CASSLQGADEQYF
.	once	13	TRBV6-1	TRBJ1-2	TGTGCCAGCAGAGGGGTCTATAACTATGGCTACACCTTC	CASRGVYNYGYTF
TRBD1	.	17	TRBV15	TRBJ2-1	TGTGCCACCAGCAGAGAACCGGGACAGGGTTGGGGCAATGAGCAGTTCTTC	CATSREPGQGWGNEQFF
TRBD1	.	19	TRBV4-2	TRBJ2-1	TGTGCCAGCAGCCACCGGGACAGGGTCTATACCTCTTCGTACAATGAGCAGTTCTTC	CASSHRDRVYTSSYNEQFF
.	.	15	TRBV28	TRBJ1-3	TGTGCCAGCAGTTGGACGGAGCACTCTGGAAACACCATATATTTT	CASSWTEHSGNTIYF
.	.	12	TRBV7-2	TRBJ1-1	TGTGCCAGCAGCGCCAGGAACACTGAAGCTTTCTTT	CASSARNTEAFF
.	.	14	TRBV4-3	TRBJ2-7	TGCGCCAGCAGCCAAGAACCAGTGGGCTACGAGCAGTACTTC	CASSQEPVGYEQYF
.	.	14	TRBV19	TRBJ1-1	TGTGCCAGTAGTATGGGGGGTGTGATCCCTGAAGCTTTCTTT	CASSMGGVIPEAFF
.	.	14	TRBV25-1	TRBJ2-5	TGTGCCAGCAGTGAGCACTCGTTAAGGGAGACCCAGTACTTC	CASSEHSLRETQYF
.	.	14	TRBV11-2	TRBJ1-6	TGTGCCAGCAGCCCAGGGACGGTTGTTAAACCCCTCCACTTT	CASSPGTVVKPLHF
.	.	13	TRBV19	TRBJ2-1	TGTGCCAGCCGCCCGGGACCAGGCAATGAGCAGTTCTTC	CASRPGPGNEQFF
.	.	14	TRBV7-9	TRBJ1-1	TGTGCCAGCAGCGTAGACGCTGGGCGCACTGAAGCTTTCTTT	CASSVDAGRTEAFF
.	.	13	TRBV11-1	TRBJ2-7	TGTGCCAGCAGCAAGGTCGGATCCTACGAGCAGTACTTC	CASSKVGSYEQYF
.	.	14	TRBV7-2	TRBJ1-4	TGTGCCAGCAGCCCAACCGGGACCTCGTATGAACTGTTTTTT	CASSPTGTSYELFF
.	.	18	TRBV7-9	TRBJ2-2	TGTGCCAGCAGCTTACTGCCGCGAACTTTTAGGGGGACCGGGGAGCTGTTTTTT	CASSLLPRTFRGTGELFF
.	.	15	TRBV7-7	TRBJ1-2	TGTGCCAGCAGCTTAGAGTCGGACAGCAACTATGGCTACACCTTC	CASSLESDSNYGYTF
TRBD1	.	21	TRBV13	TRBJ2-4	TGTGCCAGCAGCTTGGGGGTGGCAAAGGACAGGGGGCCTTTTCCCAAAAACATTCAGTACTTC	CASSLGVAKDRGPFPKNIQYF
TRBD1	.	13	TRBV7-2	TRBJ1-3	TGTGCCAGCAGCTTAGACAGGGGGGACACCATATATTTT	CASSLDRGDTIYF